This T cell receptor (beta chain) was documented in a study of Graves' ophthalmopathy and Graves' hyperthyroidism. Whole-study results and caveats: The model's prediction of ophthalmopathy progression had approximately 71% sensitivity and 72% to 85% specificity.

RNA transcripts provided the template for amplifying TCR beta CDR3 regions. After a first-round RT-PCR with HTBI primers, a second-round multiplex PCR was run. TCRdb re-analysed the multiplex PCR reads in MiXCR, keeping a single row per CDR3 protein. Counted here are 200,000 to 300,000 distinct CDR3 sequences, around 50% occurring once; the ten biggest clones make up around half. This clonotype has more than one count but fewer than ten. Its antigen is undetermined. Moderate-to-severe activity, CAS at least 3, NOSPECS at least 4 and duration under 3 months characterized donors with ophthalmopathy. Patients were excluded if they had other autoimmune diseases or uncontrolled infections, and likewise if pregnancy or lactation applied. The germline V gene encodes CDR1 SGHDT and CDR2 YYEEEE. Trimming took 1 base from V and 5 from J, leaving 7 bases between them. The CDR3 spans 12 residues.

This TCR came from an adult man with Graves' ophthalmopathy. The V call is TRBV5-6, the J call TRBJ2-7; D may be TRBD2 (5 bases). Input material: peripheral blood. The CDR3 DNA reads TGTGCCAGCAGCTTGTCTAGCAACGAGCAGTACTTC. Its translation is CASSLSSNEQYF.